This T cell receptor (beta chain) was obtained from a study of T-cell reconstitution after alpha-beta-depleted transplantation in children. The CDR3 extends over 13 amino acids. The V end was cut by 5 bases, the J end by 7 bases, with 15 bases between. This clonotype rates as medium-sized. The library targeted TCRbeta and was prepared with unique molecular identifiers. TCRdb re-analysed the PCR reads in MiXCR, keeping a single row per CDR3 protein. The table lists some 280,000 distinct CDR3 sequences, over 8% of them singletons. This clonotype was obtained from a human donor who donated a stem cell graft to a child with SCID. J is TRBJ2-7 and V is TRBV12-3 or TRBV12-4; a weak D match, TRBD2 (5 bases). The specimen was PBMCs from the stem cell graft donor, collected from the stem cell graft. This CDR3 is CASSPDSGMEQYF. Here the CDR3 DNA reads TGTGCCAGCAGTCCGGACTCGGGGATGGAGCAGTACTTC.